The 32 T cell receptor beta chains reported below all come from one sample, sequenced in a study of blood T cell repertoires in COVID-19. TCRdb's table, derived via immunoSEQ multiplex PCR, lists solely in-frame clones and lacks some. The sample yields some 80,000 clones, approximately 85% seen once. Sequenced material: peripheral blood. The receptor source for this set is a woman older than 75 with active or convalescent COVID-19.

The rearrangement uses TRBV28 and TRBJ1-3; D gene unclear. Trimming took 5 bases from V and 4 from J, leaving 12 bases between them. Looked up from germline, CDR1 is MDHEN and CDR2 is SYDVKM. The CDR3 has 14 amino acids. In nucleotides, the CDR3 is TGTGCCAGCAGTACAGTTACTCTGGGAAACACCATATATTTT. Translated: CASSTVTLGNTIYF.

The DNA of the CDR3 is TGTGCCAGCAGTTTAAGGGGAATCAACACCATATATTTT. Its translation is CASSLRGINTIYF. The chain couples TRBV12-3 or TRBV12-4 to TRBJ1-3; D is possibly TRBD1 (5 bases). V shed 2 bases and J shed 7 bases, with 9 bases lying between them. CDR3 length equals 13 residues.

The chain has TRBV5-8 and TRBJ1-4; 7 nucleotides match TRBD1. The germline CDR1 and CDR2 sequences are SGHTS and YDEGEE. J gave up 0 bases and V 0 bases, and 2 bases lay outside the gene matches. The CDR3 is 16 amino acids. In DNA form, the CDR3 reads TGTGCCAGCAGCTTGGGGGACAGCTCAACTAATGAAAAACTGTTTTTT. As protein: CASSLGDSSTNEKLFF.

The chain joins TRBV30 to TRBJ2-7; D is possibly TRBD2 (7 bases). Germline V gene sequence: CDR1 GTSNPN, CDR2 SVGIG (reference sequence). The germline V and J ends were trimmed by 7 bases and 5 bases, with 21 bases remaining between them. This CDR3 has 14 residues. The CDR3 spells CALRKRGGLNEQYF. The DNA for the CDR3 is TGTGCCTTGAGAAAAAGGGGGGGCCTCAACGAGCAGTACTTC.

The count of this clone is one. This chain uses TRBV7-9 with TRBJ1-2; D may be TRBD1 (5 bases). Germline CDR1 SEHNR, CDR2 FQNEAQ (reference sequence). Trimming shortened V by 7 bases and J by 4 bases, and 19 bases separated the two germline ends. CDR3 length: 15 residues. CDR3 DNA: TGTGCCAGCACCACTAGAAGGCAGGGTATCTATGGCTACACCTTC. Its translation is CASTTRRQGIYGYTF.

The chain uses TRBV5-1 and TRBJ1-3, with a tentative D call TRBD1 (6 bases). The CDR3 covers 13 residues. Germline V CDR1 and CDR2: SGHRS, YFSETQ. Trimming removed 0 bases at V and 16 bases at J, with 17 bases between. CDR3 loop: CASSLGDRSNGYF. The DNA for the CDR3 is TGCGCCAGCAGCTTGGGCGACAGGTCGAACGGGTATTTT.

This clone was observed a handful of times. CDR3 coding DNA: TGTGCCAGCTCCCCAACGGGGGACAGCTATGGCTACACCTTC. Protein sequence: CASSPTGDSYGYTF. J is TRBJ1-2 and V is TRBV18, with 7 bases fitting TRBD1. V was clipped by 6 bases and J by 4 bases; unmatched bases: 8. This CDR3 spans 14 amino acids. Germline loops: CDR1 KGHSH, CDR2 LQKENI.

This clone came up a few times. The rearrangement uses TRBV7-9 and TRBJ2-1, with D possibly TRBD2 on 6 matching bases. Germline assignment: CDR1 SEHNR and CDR2 FQNEAQ (reference sequence). V was pared by 8 bases and J by 3 bases, with 8 bases between. The CDR3 totals 12 residues. The CDR3 reads CASGGGYNEQFF. CDR3 DNA sequence: TGTGCCAGCGGGGGAGGCTACAATGAGCAGTTCTTC.

CDR3 amino acids: CASSLVALVEDEQYF. The CDR3 DNA reads TGTGCCAGCAGCTTGGTAGCCTTGGTAGAAGACGAGCAGTACTTC. This sequence joins TRBV7-9 and TRBJ2-7; D unresolved. The V end was cut by 3 bases, the J end by 5 bases, with 17 bases between. Germline CDR1 is SEHNR and CDR2 is FQNEAQ (reference sequence). The CDR3 covers 15 residues.

The rearrangement uses TRBV28 and TRBJ2-7, with a possible D match to TRBD1 (6 bases). V lost 3 bases and J 2 bases, leaving 23 bases between the germline ends. CDR3 length: 18 amino acids. CDR1 is MDHEN and CDR2 is SYDVKM in the germline V gene. The CDR3 protein is CASSFDRWTDQRPYEQYF. The CDR3 region has the DNA TGTGCCAGCAGTTTCGACCGGTGGACAGACCAACGCCCCTACGAGCAGTACTTC. Variable domain in full (rest from reference TRBV28 and TRBJ2-7): DVKVTQSSRYLVKRTGEKVFLECVQDMDHENMFWYRQDPGLGLRLIYFSYDVKMKEKGDIPEGYSVSREKKERFSLILESASTNQTSMYLCASSFDRWTDQRPYEQYFGPGTRLTVT.

The V and J genes are TRBV19 and TRBJ1-1, with unresolved D. In germline, CDR1 is LNHDA, CDR2 SQIVND (reference sequence). V lost 3 bases and J lost 0, with 11 bases in between. This CDR3 is built from 15 residues. CDR3 bases: TGTGCCAGTAGTATGATGGGAGGAGTGAACACTGAAGCTTTCTTT. Residues: CASSMMGGVNTEAFF.

The chain carries TRBV27 and TRBJ2-7, with 7 bases aligning to TRBD1. The CDR3 has 14 amino acids. CDR1 and CDR2 from the germline V gene are MNHEY and SMNVEV (reference sequence). V lost 6 bases and J lost 7; bases outside the gene matches: 12. CDR3 region: CASRIYRGSWEQYF. The CDR3 DNA reads as TGTGCCAGCAGGATCTACAGGGGTTCATGGGAGCAGTACTTC.

The CDR3, as DNA: TGTGCCAGTAGTATATACCCGGACAGGGGGCAAAATTCACCCCTCCACTTT. Protein sequence: CASSIYPDRGQNSPLHF. This chain links TRBV19 with TRBJ1-6; TRBD1 agrees at 11 bases. Germline CDR1 LNHDA, CDR2 SQIVND (reference sequence). CDR3 length equals 17 residues. V lost 2 bases to trimming and J lost 7 bases; unmatched junction nucleotides: 7.

The chain is built from TRBV4-3 and TRBJ2-5; D might be TRBD2 (5 bases). CDR1 is LGHNA and CDR2 is YSLEER in the germline V gene. This CDR3 comprises 16 residues. The V gene lost 0 bases and the J gene lost 5 bases, with 16 bases spanning the gap. CDR3 residues: CASSQDPSPRRETQYF. For the CDR3, the DNA is TGCGCCAGCAGCCAAGATCCTAGCCCCAGGCGGGAGACCCAGTACTTC.

This sequence joins TRBV5-4 and TRBJ2-3, with 8 bases fitting TRBD1. Trimming took 1 base from V and 3 from J; bases not matched to a gene: 4. The CDR3 sequence is 15 residues long. Per the germline V gene, CDR1 is SGHNT and CDR2 is YYREEE (reference sequence). The CDR3 region is CASSLPGQGTDTQYF. The CDR3 DNA reads as TGTGCCAGCAGCTTGCCCGGACAGGGTACAGATACGCAGTATTTT.

The genes are TRBV28 and TRBJ2-7; TRBD1 is a possible D gene (6 bases). The germline V gene has CDR1 MDHEN and CDR2 SYDVKM. This CDR3 has 13 residues. The V and J ends lost 8 bases and 0 bases respectively, with 11 bases between them. CDR3 residues: CASGTGHSYEQYF. In nucleotides, the CDR3 is TGTGCCAGCGGAACGGGACACTCCTACGAGCAGTACTTC.

The chain uses TRBV4-3 and TRBJ2-3; 10 positions match TRBD2. Germline assignment: CDR1 LGHNA and CDR2 YSLEER. Trimming took 3 bases from V and 5 from J; bases not matched to a gene: 11. The CDR3 extends over 17 amino acids. The chain's CDR3 is CASSQSGRARSGDTQYF. The CDR3 bases are TGCGCCAGCAGCCAGAGCGGGAGGGCCCGGTCCGGAGATACGCAGTATTTT.

This clone has more than one count but fewer than ten. V usage is TRBV4-1 and J usage is TRBJ2-7; D ambiguous. The germline CDR1 and CDR2 sequences are MGHRA and YSYEKL. CDR3 length equals 14 residues. Between the trimmed V and J ends, which lost 5 bases and 3 bases, there was a span of 14 bases. CDR3 region: CASSSGLLGYEQYF. CDR3 DNA: TGCGCCAGCAGCTCAGGTTTGTTGGGCTACGAGCAGTACTTC.

The chain is built from TRBV18 and TRBJ1-2, with a weak D call TRBD1 (6 bases). CDR3 length: 16 residues. CDR1 is KGHSH, CDR2 LQKENI, per germline. Deletions cut 3 bases from V and 7 bases from J, with 21 bases between. The CDR3 DNA reads as TGTGCCAGCTCACCTTGGGAAGGACAGACGAACGGTGGCTACACCTTC. Its translation is CASSPWEGQTNGGYTF.

The CDR3 sequence: CASSLWRTGAGTEAFF. The CDR3 DNA follows: TGTGCCAGCAGCTTATGGAGGACAGGGGCAGGCACTGAAGCTTTCTTT. This chain connects TRBV7-9 to TRBJ1-1; 9 positions match TRBD1. Germline V gene sequence: CDR1 SEHNR, CDR2 FQNEAQ (reference sequence). V shed 2 bases, J shed 4 bases, and the junction held 8 bases outside the gene matches. The CDR3 loop spans 16 amino acids.

This clone occurred a few times. The chain employs TRBV6-2 or TRBV6-3 and TRBJ2-3, with D possibly matching TRBD2 (6 bases). Trimming shortened V by 2 bases and J by 0 bases, and 18 bases separated the two germline ends. CDR1 and CDR2 from the germline V gene are MNHEY and SVGEGT. This CDR3 has 18 amino acids. CDR3 in DNA: TGTGCCAGCAGTTACAGCCAAGGGACTCTCCAAAGCACAGATACGCAGTATTTT. It yields the protein CASSYSQGTLQSTDTQYF.

The CDR3 sequence is CASSRDRDYGYTF. The CDR3 DNA sequence: TGTGCCAGCAGCCGGGACAGGGACTATGGCTACACCTTC. The V gene is TRBV7-8, the J gene TRBJ1-2, with 9 bases matching TRBD1. This CDR3 is 13 amino acids long. The V and J ends lost 5 bases and 3 bases, in that order; junction bases with no gene match: 1. The germline V gene has CDR1 SGHVS and CDR2 FQNEAQ.

This chain connects TRBV19 to TRBJ2-1, with 10 bases that match TRBD1. Germline CDR1 is LNHDA and CDR2 is SQIVND (reference sequence). V was pared by 4 bases and J by 3 bases, with 3 bases of the junction left unmatched. The CDR3 is made up of 15 amino acids. This CDR3 reads CASSRQGANYNEQFF. The CDR3 DNA is TGTGCCAGTAGTAGACAGGGGGCCAACTACAATGAGCAGTTCTTC.

This clone is a singleton in its sample. Here the CDR3 reads CASSFLRTSGTYEQYF. DNA for the CDR3: TGTGCCAGCAGCTTCCTCCGGACTAGCGGTACCTACGAGCAGTACTTC. V is TRBV7-2 and J is TRBJ2-7, with 10 bases fitting TRBD2. This CDR3 is built from 16 residues. CDR1 and CDR2 (germline): SGHTA, FQGNSA. V gave up 3 bases and J gave up 2 bases; unmatched junction bases: 7.

The chain combines TRBV5-4 with TRBJ2-2; a possible D gene is TRBD1 (5 bases). The CDR3 has 16 amino acids. V was clipped by 0 bases and J by 0 bases, with 9 bases between them. Looked up from germline, CDR1 is SGHNT and CDR2 is YYREEE (reference sequence). CDR3 in DNA: TGTGCCAGCAGCTTGGGCCACAGGACGAACACCGGGGAGCTGTTTTTT. Residues: CASSLGHRTNTGELFF.

The chain is built from TRBV11-3 and TRBJ2-2; possibly TRBD2 for D (5 bases). Trimming stripped 4 bases from V and 1 base from J, with 7 bases between. The CDR3 totals 14 residues. Per the germline V gene, CDR1 is SGHNT and CDR2 is YENEEA. The CDR3 sequence is CASSSLGNTGELFF. CDR3 sequence (DNA): TGTGCCAGCAGCTCACTAGGGAACACCGGGGAGCTGTTTTTT.

The chain carries TRBV12-3 or TRBV12-4 and TRBJ1-2; D perhaps matches TRBD1 (5 bases). The length of the CDR3 is 13 residues. Trimming stripped 7 bases from V and 6 bases from J, with 15 bases between. CDR3 sequence (DNA): TGTGCCAGCACCCTTTTTTCAGGGAATGGCTACACCTTC. This sequence encodes CASTLFSGNGYTF.

The chain is built from TRBV9 and TRBJ2-7; tentative D call: TRBD2 (6 bases). Germline values: CDR1 SGDLS, CDR2 YYNGEE. The CDR3 covers 15 residues. Trimming stripped 7 bases from V and 1 base from J, with 18 bases between. CDR3 sequence reads: CASSDKEGASYEQYF. CDR3 bases: TGTGCCAGCTCAGACAAGGAGGGTGCGTCCTACGAGCAGTACTTC.

The chain links TRBV3-1 (or the pseudogene TRBV3-2) to TRBJ1-2; 7 nucleotides line up with TRBD1. The V and J ends lost 2 bases and 2 bases, in that order; junction bases with no gene match: 17. Germline V gene sequence: CDR1 LGHDT, CDR2 YNNKEL (reference sequence). The CDR3 consists of 19 residues. The CDR3 loop is CASSQTRTGDTPRNYGYTF. DNA of the CDR3: TGTGCCAGCAGCCAAACCCGGACAGGTGATACCCCAAGAAACTATGGCTACACCTTC.

This sequence joins TRBV5-5 and TRBJ2-2, with D perhaps matching TRBD2 (5 bases). Deletions cut 2 bases from V and 3 bases from J, with 8 bases between. Germline CDR1 SGHKS, CDR2 YYEKEE (reference sequence). The CDR3 has 14 amino acids. This chain's CDR3 is CASSFGRDTGELFF. CDR3 bases: TGTGCCAGCAGCTTCGGGCGGGACACCGGGGAGCTGTTTTTT.

The CDR3 DNA sequence: TGTGCCACCAGTGAAGGGGGCCGGAATGAGCAGTTCTTC. It encodes CATSEGGRNEQFF. The gene calls are TRBV24-1 and TRBJ2-1, with TRBD1 matching over 7 bases. CDR3 length equals 13 residues. Germline CDR1 and CDR2: KGHDR and SFDVKD. The junction had 3 bases not matched to a gene; V was cut back by 4 bases and J by 7 bases.

This chain links TRBV19 with TRBJ1-2, with TRBD1 as a possible D gene (5 bases). Per germline, CDR1 LNHDA and CDR2 SQIVND (reference sequence). CDR3 size: 14 residues. V was pared by 3 bases and J by 6 bases, with 14 bases between. In DNA form, the CDR3 reads TGTGCCAGTAGTATTATTGGGGCCCCCAATGGCTACACCTTC. Amino acid sequence: CASSIIGAPNGYTF. The whole variable domain, remainder taken from reference TRBV19 and TRBJ1-2, is DGGITQSPKYLFRKEGQNVTLSCEQNLNHDAMYWYRQDPGQGLRLIYYSQIVNDFQKGDIAEGYSVSREKKESFPLTVTSAQKNPTAFYLCASSIIGAPNGYTFGSGTRLTVV.